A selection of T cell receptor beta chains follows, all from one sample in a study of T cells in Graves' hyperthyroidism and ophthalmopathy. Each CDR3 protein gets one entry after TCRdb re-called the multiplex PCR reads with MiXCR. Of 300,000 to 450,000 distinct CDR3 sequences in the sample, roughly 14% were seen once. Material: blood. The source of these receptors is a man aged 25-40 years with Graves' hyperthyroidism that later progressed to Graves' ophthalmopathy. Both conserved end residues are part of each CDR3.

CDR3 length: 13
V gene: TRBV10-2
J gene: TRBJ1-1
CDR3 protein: CARIDNGGTEAFF

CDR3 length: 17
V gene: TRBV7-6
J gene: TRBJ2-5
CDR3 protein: CASSLRAALYLQETQYF

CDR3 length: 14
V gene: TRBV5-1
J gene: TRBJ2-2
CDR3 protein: CASSLSIPTGELFF

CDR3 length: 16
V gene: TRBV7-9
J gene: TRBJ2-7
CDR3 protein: CASSETSGIPHYEQYF

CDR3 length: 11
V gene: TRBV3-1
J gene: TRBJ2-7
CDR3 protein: CASSQSGEQYF

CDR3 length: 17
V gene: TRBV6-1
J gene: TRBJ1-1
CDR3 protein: CASRTGGPFSMNTEAFF

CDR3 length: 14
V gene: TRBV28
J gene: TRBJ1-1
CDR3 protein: CASSPLTGGTEAFF

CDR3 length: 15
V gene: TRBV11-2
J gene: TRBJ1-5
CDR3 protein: CASSLRGSSNQPQHF

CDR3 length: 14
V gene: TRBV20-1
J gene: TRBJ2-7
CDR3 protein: CSARKGLLVHEQYF

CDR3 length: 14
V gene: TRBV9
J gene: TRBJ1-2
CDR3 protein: CASSVARGIYGYTF

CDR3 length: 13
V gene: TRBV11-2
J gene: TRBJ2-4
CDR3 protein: CASNPGGLYIQYF

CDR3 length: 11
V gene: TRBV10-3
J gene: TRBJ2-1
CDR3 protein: CAISEAQEQFF

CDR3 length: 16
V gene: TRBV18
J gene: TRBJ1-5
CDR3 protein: CASSPFGDRYNQPQHF

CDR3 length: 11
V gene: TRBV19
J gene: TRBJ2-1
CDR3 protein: CASKRQGVEFF

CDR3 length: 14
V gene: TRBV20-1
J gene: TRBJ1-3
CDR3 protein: CSARIGGSGNTIYF

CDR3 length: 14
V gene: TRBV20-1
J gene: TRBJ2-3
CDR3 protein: CSARPLGDTDTQYF

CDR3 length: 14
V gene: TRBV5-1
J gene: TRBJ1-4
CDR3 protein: CASSLFSRDEKLFF

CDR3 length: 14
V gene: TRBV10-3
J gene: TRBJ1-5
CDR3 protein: CAISGDGTNQPQHF

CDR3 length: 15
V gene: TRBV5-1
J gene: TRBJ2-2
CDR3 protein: CASSLDRYNTGELFF

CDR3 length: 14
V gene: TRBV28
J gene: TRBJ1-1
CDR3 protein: CASSFRGRGTEAFF

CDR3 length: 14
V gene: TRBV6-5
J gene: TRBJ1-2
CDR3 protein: CASSYGGGGYGYTF

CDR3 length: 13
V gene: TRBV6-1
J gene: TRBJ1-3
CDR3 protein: CASTRVSGNTIYF

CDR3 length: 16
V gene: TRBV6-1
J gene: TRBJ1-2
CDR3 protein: CASSYRSSRDRDGYTF

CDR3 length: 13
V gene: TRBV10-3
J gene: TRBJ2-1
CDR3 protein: CAISELPTGEQFF

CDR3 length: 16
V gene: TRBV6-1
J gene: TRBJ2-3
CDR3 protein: CASRLGLAGDTDTQYF